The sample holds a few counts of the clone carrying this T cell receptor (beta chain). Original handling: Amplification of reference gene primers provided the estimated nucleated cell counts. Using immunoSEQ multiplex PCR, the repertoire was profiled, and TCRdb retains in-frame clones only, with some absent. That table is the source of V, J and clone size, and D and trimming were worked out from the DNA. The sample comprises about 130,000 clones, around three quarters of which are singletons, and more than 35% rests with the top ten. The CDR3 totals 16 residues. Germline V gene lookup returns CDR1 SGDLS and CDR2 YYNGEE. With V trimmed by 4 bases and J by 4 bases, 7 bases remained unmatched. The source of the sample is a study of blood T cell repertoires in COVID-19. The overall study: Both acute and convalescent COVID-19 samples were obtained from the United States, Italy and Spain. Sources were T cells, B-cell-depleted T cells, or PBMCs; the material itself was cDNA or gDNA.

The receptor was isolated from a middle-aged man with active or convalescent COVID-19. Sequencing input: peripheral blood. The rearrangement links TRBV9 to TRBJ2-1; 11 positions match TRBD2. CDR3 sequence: CASSPRTSGFYNEQFF. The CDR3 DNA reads TGTGCCAGCAGCCCCCGGACTAGCGGGTTTTACAATGAGCAGTTCTTC.